What follows is one T cell receptor beta chain and its context. Its antigen is as yet unknown. Sample-barcoded 5' priming and a J-beta primer mix drove a second PCR of roughly 7 to 11 cycles. MiXCR, run by TCRdb on the 5' RACE reads, gives a single entry per CDR3 protein. The table includes 1.5 million to 1.8 million distinct CDR3 sequences, 35% to 45% detected once. This record comes from a study of blood T cells in healthy people across ages. Across the whole study: Per two T cells, about one barcoded beta molecule was captured through template switching.

Every donor contributed ten milliliters of peripheral blood by blood draw. General study results and limits: Estimates based on one million T cells were treated as lower bounds. The fall in TCR beta diversity per million T cells was roughly linear with age.

The sample was blood. The receptor was derived from a woman in her late teens or twenties in good health.

CDR3 region: CSARDMRNTGELFF. DNA of the CDR3: TGCAGTGCTAGAGATATGAGAAACACCGGGGAGCTGTTTTTT. This rearrangement joins TRBV20-1 to TRBJ2-2; D not resolved. The V gene's germline CDR1 is DFQATT and CDR2 SNEGSKA (reference sequence). V lost 0 bases and J 2 bases, leaving 7 bases between the germline ends. This CDR3 region has 14 residues.